This TCR beta chain was retrieved from a study of preoperative IRX-2 immunotherapy in early breast cancer. This table comes from immunoSEQ multiplex PCR, and its TCRdb copy is limited to in-frame clones, with some not included. The sample carries 35,000 to 55,000 clones, around 96% recorded once. CDR1 SGHTA and CDR2 FQGNSA come from the germline V gene. The length of the CDR3 is 14 residues. After removal of 4 bases from V and 7 bases from J, the junction contained 6 bases not matched to a gene. Stated treatment: preoperative locoregional IRX-2 cytokine immunotherapy. Preoperative locoregional IRX-2 cytokine immunotherapy was tested in the phase Ib source study.

The sample in question was tumor tissue, obtained after IRX-2 immunotherapy. This clonotype was obtained from a human donor with breast cancer. The rearrangement links TRBV7-2 to TRBJ2-1, with 8 bases matching TRBD1. The CDR3 region has the DNA TGTGCCAGCAGCTACAACCAGGGGGCGAATGAGCAGTTCTTC. It codes for CASSYNQGANEQFF.